Detailed here is one T cell receptor (beta chain). This specimen comes from a study of T cells in Graves' hyperthyroidism and ophthalmopathy. Researchers amplified the TCR beta CDR3 regions from RNA transcripts. HTBI primers were employed in a first-round RT-PCR of the TCR CDR3. TCRdb analysed the multiplex PCR reads with MiXCR anew, one entry per CDR3 protein. The table has 600,000 to 700,000 distinct CDR3 sequences, under 15% seen once. It was uncontrolled infection, other autoimmune disease, pregnancy or lactation that excluded patients. Diagnosis rested on symptoms, serum thyroxine and TRAb, thyroid ultrasound, and orbital computed tomography. The CDR3 runs to 13 residues. The J segment lost 4 bases and the V segment lost 8 bases, leaving 8 bases of the junction unmatched. Germline V lookup: CDR1 GTSNPN, CDR2 SVGIG (reference sequence).

The sequence came from a woman between 40 and 50 years old with Graves' ophthalmopathy. The source material was blood. The rearrangement joins TRBV30 to TRBJ2-5, with 9 bases lining up with TRBD2. CDR3 in amino acids: CAGIAGVSETQYF. The CDR3 nucleotides are TGTGCCGGGATAGCGGGAGTATCAGAGACCCAGTACTTC.